This T cell receptor beta chain appears in the sequencing data of a study of T-cell memory formation after mild COVID-19. One entry per CDR3 protein, called by TCRdb with MiXCR from the 5' RACE reads. This sample has over 12,000 distinct CDR3 sequences, with over 20% found just once. The CDR3 has 14 residues. V was cut by 2 bases and J by 5 bases, with 13 bases left in between. Germline loops: CDR1 DFQATT, CDR2 SNEGSKA (reference sequence). The sequence was collected from a man between 18 and 35 years old who had mild COVID-19 (a few samples of this study predate the infection). Cell type and time point are not known. V and J are TRBV20-1 and TRBJ2-1, with D possibly being TRBD2 (6 bases). Sequencing was performed on PBMCs or a T cell subset sorted from them (not recorded which). The CDR3 bases are TGCAGTGCTAGACACCTAGCGCGTAACAATGAGCAGTTCTTC. Translation: CSARHLARNNEQFF.